A few counts support the clone carrying this T cell receptor beta chain. TCRdb analysed the RT-PCR reads with MiXCR anew, one entry per CDR3 protein. This repertoire shows about 620,000 distinct CDR3 sequences, over 9% found once; its top ten account for approximately 11%. This entry is derived from a study of response to subunit inactivated influenza vaccine. V was clipped by 8 bases and J by 7 bases, with 15 bases between them. Germline V gives CDR1 SQVTM, CDR2 ANQGSEA. The CDR3 has 12 residues. These data are also associated with another study on T cells expressing NK-cell markers. As that study records: UMIs were included in TCR beta cDNA generated by 5'RACE template switching. Only alpha-beta TCR T cells were sorted in several experiments, using an anti-gamma-delta TCR antibody. A range of about 1.0-7.0% of CD8+ T cells consisted of dominant NKG2C+ clonotypes in several donors.

The starting material was PBMCs from blood, obtained on the day of vaccination. This clonotype originated in a man aged 50 to 59 who received an inactivated influenza vaccine. This chain uses TRBV29-1 with TRBJ2-1, with D unresolved. The CDR3 DNA reads TGCAGCATCCTCCCCAGTTGGAATGAGCAGTTCTTC. It codes for CSILPSWNEQFF.